Following are 28 T cell receptor beta chains from one sample sequenced in a study of cytomegalovirus exposure and HLA in healthy donors. Amplification used 60 Vbeta primers and 13 Jbeta primers. The assay was immunoSEQ multiplex PCR, and TCRdb's table has in-frame clones only and misses some. The data hold 85,000 to 130,000 clones, with roughly 76% observed a single time. The sample consisted of PBMCs. These receptors all come from a woman aged 45-59 years in good health and CMV-seropositive.

As to this clone: Additional DNA sequences in this sample encode the identical CDR3. The chain joins TRBV18 to TRBJ1-1, with D possibly matching TRBD1 (6 bases). CDR3 length: 15 residues. Trimming left V 6 bases short and J 0 bases short, with 14 bases between. CDR1 KGHSH and CDR2 LQKENI come from the germline V gene. CDR3 region: CASSPQQGLNTEAFF. CDR3 coding DNA: TGTGCCAGCTCCCCCCAACAGGGTTTGAACACTGAAGCTTTCTTT.

A few counts support this clone. The rearrangement joins TRBV4-3 to TRBJ2-1; 7 bases align to TRBD2. CDR3 length equals 14 residues. V gave up 0 bases and J gave up 6 bases; unmatched junction bases: 2. The germline gives CDR1 LGHNA, CDR2 YSLEER. DNA of the CDR3: TGCGCCAGCAGCCAAGATAGACTAGCCAATGAGCAGTTCTTC. Amino acid sequence: CASSQDRLANEQFF.

The gene calls are TRBV6-6 and TRBJ1-5; D gene uncertain. The CDR3 is 14 residues long. Germline V gives CDR1 MNHNY, CDR2 SVGAGI (reference sequence). V was trimmed by 0 bases and J by 5 bases, leaving 8 bases between them. CDR3 coding DNA: TGTGCCAGCAGTTACTCATACAGAGATCAGCCCCAGCATTTT. This codes for CASSYSYRDQPQHF.

V and J are TRBV19 and TRBJ1-2, with D perhaps TRBD1 (6 bases). Germline CDR1 is LNHDA and CDR2 is SQIVND (reference sequence). The CDR3 runs to 13 residues. V lost 9 bases and J lost 0, with 11 bases in between. Here the CDR3 reads CASRGGANYGYTF. For the CDR3, the DNA is TGTGCCAGCCGAGGGGGAGCTAACTATGGCTACACCTTC. Full variable domain (outside the CDR3, taken from reference TRBV19 and TRBJ1-2): DGGITQSPKYLFRKEGQNVTLSCEQNLNHDAMYWYRQDPGQGLRLIYYSQIVNDFQKGDIAEGYSVSREKKESFPLTVTSAQKNPTAFYLCASRGGANYGYTFGSGTRLTVV.

The chain recombines TRBV28 with TRBJ1-5; TRBD1 agrees at 8 bases. The germline gives CDR1 MDHEN, CDR2 SYDVKM. This CDR3 contains 18 residues. With 3 bases clipped from V and 0 bases from J, the junction kept 10 bases outside the gene matches. CDR3 DNA: TGTGCCAGCAGTTTTCGAGGGACAGGAGCTTATAGCAATCAGCCCCAGCATTTT. The encoded protein is CASSFRGTGAYSNQPQHF.

This chain joins TRBV5-1 and TRBJ2-2, with D possibly TRBD2 on 6 matching bases. There are 14 residues in the CDR3. CDR1 SGHRS and CDR2 YFSETQ come from the germline V gene. V was shortened by 1 base and J by 6 bases, with 10 bases between the two germline ends. The CDR3 bases are TGCGCCAGCAGCTTGTTGCGGGGAGCCGGGGAGCTGTTTTTT. It is translated as CASSLLRGAGELFF.

This clone turned up a few times. This sequence joins TRBV5-1 and TRBJ1-4; 9 nucleotides match TRBD1. After removal of 3 bases from V and 0 bases from J, the junction contained 6 bases not matched to a gene. This CDR3 is built from 17 residues. Germline V gene sequence: CDR1 SGHRS, CDR2 YFSETQ. This CDR3 is CASSYRTGASTNEKLFF. The DNA for the CDR3 is TGCGCCAGCAGCTACAGGACAGGGGCGTCAACTAATGAAAAACTGTTTTTT. Variable domain in full (rest from reference TRBV5-1 and TRBJ1-4): KAGVTQTPRYLIKTRGQQVTLSCSPISGHRSVSWYQQTPGQGLQFLFEYFSETQRNKGNFPGRFSGRQFSNSRSEMNVSTLELGDSALYLCASSYRTGASTNEKLFFGSGTQLSVL.

Worth noting for this clone: The germline gene is not matched at one end of the junction; a read error may be the cause. The V call is TRBV5-1, the J call TRBJ2-3; D remains ambiguous. Germline V gene sequence: CDR1 SGHRS, CDR2 YFSETQ. The CDR3 runs 14 residues. The CDR3 reads CASRFISGTDTQYF. Here the CDR3 DNA reads TGCGCCAGCCGCTTCATAAGCGGCACAGATACGCAGTATTTT.

The rearrangement joins TRBV4-3 to TRBJ2-1, with D perhaps matching TRBD2 (6 bases). Per germline, CDR1 LGHNA and CDR2 YSLEER. This CDR3 contains 13 residues. V lost 2 bases and J lost 10, with 12 bases in between. The CDR3 DNA is TGCGCCAGCAGCCAACCTAACAGCGGGGAGCAGTTCTTC. Its translation: CASSQPNSGEQFF.

The J gene is TRBJ1-1, the V gene TRBV27; D gene uncertain. Germline loops: CDR1 MNHEY, CDR2 SMNVEV (reference sequence). The CDR3 has 15 amino acids. V lost 1 base to trimming and J lost 1 base, with 10 bases between them. CDR3 sequence (DNA): TGTGCCAGCAGTTTATGGTCAGGAGGGAACACTGAAGCTTTCTTT. It translates to CASSLWSGGNTEAFF.

V and J are TRBV19 and TRBJ1-4; 11 bases fit TRBD1. V lost 9 bases, J lost 8 bases, and 5 bases stayed unmatched. The germline V gene has CDR1 LNHDA and CDR2 SQIVND (reference sequence). CDR3 length equals 13 residues. CDR3 amino acids: CASRDRGNEKLFF. As DNA, the CDR3 is TGTGCCAGCCGGGACAGGGGGAACGAAAAACTGTTTTTT.

This chain connects TRBV6-1 to TRBJ2-2; 8 bases fit TRBD2. Germline V lookup: CDR1 MNHNS, CDR2 SASEGT. The CDR3 runs to 15 residues. The trim removed 1 base at V and 6 bases at J, leaving 4 bases unmatched. CDR3 residues: CASSEGSAGAGELFF. CDR3 in DNA: TGTGCCAGCAGTGAAGGGTCAGCGGGGGCCGGGGAGCTGTTTTTT.

The CDR3 region is CASSFRASGATEQFF. The CDR3, as DNA: TGTGCCAGCAGCTTCAGGGCTAGCGGGGCGACTGAGCAGTTCTTC. This rearrangement joins TRBV7-9 to TRBJ2-1; TRBD2 agrees at 9 bases. Germline V gives CDR1 SEHNR, CDR2 FQNEAQ (reference sequence). The CDR3 is 15 residues long. V lost 3 bases to trimming and J lost 9 bases; unmatched junction nucleotides: 9.

About this clone: The sample holds other DNA sequences that translate to the same CDR3. CDR3 coding DNA: TGCAGCGTTGGCGGGGGGGCGGATACGCAGTATTTT. Its translation is CSVGGGADTQYF. The genes are TRBV29-1 and TRBJ2-3; 9 bases map to TRBD2. V dropped 4 bases and J dropped 6; count of bases not matched to a gene: 2. The CDR3 loop spans 12 amino acids. Germline V CDR1 and CDR2: SQVTM, ANQGSEA.

The chain uses TRBV7-9 and TRBJ1-2; D gene uncertain. The V gene's germline CDR1 is SEHNR and CDR2 FQNEAQ (reference sequence). The CDR3 consists of 15 residues. Trimming took off 8 bases at V and 3 bases at J, with 19 bases between the two ends. CDR3 bases: TGTGCCAGCCTCAGCTTAATGGAGGGAGACTATGGCTACACCTTC. Translation gives CASLSLMEGDYGYTF. Full variable domain (missing parts from reference TRBV7-9 and TRBJ1-2): DTGVSQNPRHKITKRGQNVTFRCDPISEHNRLYWYRQTLGQGPEFLTYFQNEAQLEKSRLLSDRFSAERPKGSFSTLEIQRTEQGDSAMYLCASLSLMEGDYGYTFGSGTRLTVV.

There are a few counts of this clone. The gene calls are TRBV28 and TRBJ1-4; 7 positions agree with TRBD1. CDR3 length: 13 residues. Germline V CDR1 and CDR2: MDHEN, SYDVKM. The J segment lost 8 bases and the V segment lost 6 bases, leaving 6 bases of the junction unmatched. CDR3 amino acids: CASRAGGSEKLFF. The CDR3 DNA follows: TGTGCCAGCAGGGCAGGGGGTTCCGAAAAACTGTTTTTT.

The chain carries TRBV4-1 and TRBJ1-2, with D maybe TRBD1 (5 bases). From germline, CDR1 is MGHRA and CDR2 YSYEKL. Trimming pared 0 bases from V and 4 bases from J, leaving 9 bases between. This CDR3 is 14 amino acids long. CDR3 coding DNA: TGCGCCAGCAGCCAAGACGGGGGGGGCTATGGCTACACCTTC. It encodes CASSQDGGGYGYTF.

J is TRBJ2-1 and V is TRBV5-1; 12 nucleotides agree with TRBD1. V lost 7 bases, J lost 8 bases, and 10 bases stayed unmatched. The CDR3 spans 15 residues. Germline V CDR1 and CDR2: SGHRS, YFSETQ. CDR3 in DNA: TGCGCCAGCGCTCATCCGGGACAGGGGGCCCATGAGCAGTTCTTC. This sequence encodes CASAHPGQGAHEQFF.

The chain carries TRBV7-2 and TRBJ1-1; a possible D gene is TRBD1 (6 bases). The germline CDR1 and CDR2 sequences are SGHTA and FQGNSA. Trimming took 2 bases from V and 1 from J, leaving 8 bases between them. CDR3 length: 14 amino acids. The CDR3 region has the DNA TGTGCCAGCAGCTTACGACAGGAGAACACTGAAGCTTTCTTT. Translating it yields CASSLRQENTEAFF. Supplemented by reference TRBV7-2 and TRBJ1-1, the full variable domain reads GAGVSQSPSNKVTEKGKDVELRCDPISGHTALYWYRQSLGQGLEFLIYFQGNSAPDKSGLPSDRFSAERTGGSVSTLTIQRTQQEDSAVYLCASSLRQENTEAFFGQGTRLTVV.

V and J are TRBV6-6 and TRBJ1-3, with D maybe TRBD1 (6 bases). The CDR3 has 16 residues. V was shortened by 5 bases and J by 0 bases, with 14 bases between the two germline ends. CDR1 is MNHNY and CDR2 is SVGAGI in the germline V gene (reference sequence). The CDR3 region has the DNA TGTGCCAGCAGTGGACAGACAGCTCTCTCTGGAAACACCATATATTTT. It yields the protein CASSGQTALSGNTIYF.

The chain employs TRBV19 and TRBJ2-3; D may be TRBD1 (6 bases). V shed 5 bases and J shed 2 bases, with 11 bases lying between them. The germline gives CDR1 LNHDA, CDR2 SQIVND (reference sequence). CDR3 length: 14 amino acids. The CDR3 DNA sequence: TGTGCCAGTAGTCCCAGGGGCTTCACAGATACGCAGTATTTT. Protein product: CASSPRGFTDTQYF. The entire variable domain, with the rest obtained from reference TRBV19 and TRBJ2-3, is as follows: DGGITQSPKYLFRKEGQNVTLSCEQNLNHDAMYWYRQDPGQGLRLIYYSQIVNDFQKGDIAEGYSVSREKKESFPLTVTSAQKNPTAFYLCASSPRGFTDTQYFGPGTRLTVL.

This clone was detected a few times. This sequence joins TRBV4-1 and TRBJ1-3, with TRBD1 matching over 9 bases. The V segment lost 4 bases and the J segment 2 bases; nucleotides outside the gene matches: 6. CDR3 length: 16 amino acids. Germline-derived CDR1 and CDR2 are MGHRA and YSYEKL. CDR3 amino acids: CASSPKGQGAGNTIYF. CDR3 DNA sequence: TGCGCCAGCAGCCCCAAGGGACAGGGTGCTGGAAACACCATATATTTT.

The V call is TRBV28, the J call TRBJ1-2; TRBD1 is a possible D gene (6 bases). CDR1 and CDR2 from the germline V gene are MDHEN and SYDVKM. Trimming pared 3 bases from V and 6 bases from J, leaving 14 bases between. The CDR3 spans 14 residues. The CDR3 DNA sequence: TGTGCCAGCAGTTTGGTGGGGGCTAAGCATGGCTACACCTTC. Translation: CASSLVGAKHGYTF.

This clone has just one count. The chain combines TRBV11-3 with TRBJ2-1; tentative D call: TRBD2 (6 bases). V lost 5 bases, J lost 2 bases, and 13 bases lay in between. This CDR3 contains 15 residues. Germline loops: CDR1 SGHNT, CDR2 YENEEA. This CDR3 is CASSNPGRPYNEQFF. CDR3 DNA sequence: TGTGCCAGCAGCAACCCGGGGAGGCCCTACAATGAGCAGTTCTTC.

The CDR3 DNA sequence: TGTGCCAGCTCAACCACGAAGGGGGGGATGAACACTGAAGCTTTCTTT. This encodes CASSTTKGGMNTEAFF. V usage is TRBV18 and J usage is TRBJ1-1, with D maybe TRBD1 (6 bases). The CDR3 runs 16 residues. From germline, CDR1 is KGHSH and CDR2 LQKENI. Trimming took 5 bases from V and 0 from J, leaving 16 bases between them. Filled out from reference TRBV18 and TRBJ1-1, the complete variable domain reads NAGVMQNPRHLVRRRGQEARLRCSPMKGHSHVYWYRQLPEEGLKFMVYLQKENIIDESGMPKERFSAEFPKEGPSILRIQQVVRGDSAAYFCASSTTKGGMNTEAFFGQGTRLTVV.

The chain is built from TRBV27 and TRBJ2-2, with 10 bases aligning to TRBD1. Germline CDR1 MNHEY, CDR2 SMNVEV (reference sequence). The CDR3 loop spans 20 amino acids. V trimming: 5 bases; J trimming: 0 bases; junction bases outside the gene matches: 15. CDR3 coding DNA: TGTGCCAGCAGTGGGGTGGGGGACAGGGGACGCGAGGCGAACACCGGGGAGCTGTTTTTT. It encodes CASSGVGDRGREANTGELFF.

The table lists this clone with a count of one. The chain uses TRBV5-1 and TRBJ2-3; D may be TRBD1 (5 bases). This CDR3 is built from 14 residues. V was cut by 2 bases and J by 2 bases, with 9 bases left in between. Germline V gene lookup returns CDR1 SGHRS and CDR2 YFSETQ. Written as DNA, the CDR3 is TGCGCCAGCAGCTTTGGTGGGGCCACAGATACGCAGTATTTT. Amino acids: CASSFGGATDTQYF.

This chain joins TRBV28 and TRBJ2-7, with unresolved D. V dropped 1 base and J dropped 3 bases, with 7 bases sitting between them. From germline, CDR1 is MDHEN and CDR2 SYDVKM. The CDR3 sequence is 13 residues long. CDR3 residues: CASSLSPSYEQYF. The CDR3 nucleotides are TGTGCCAGCAGTTTATCCCCCAGCTACGAGCAGTACTTC.